The 20 T cell receptor beta chains presented below share a single source sample, sequenced in a study of CD8+ T cells in alopecia areata. Once RNA had been extracted, it was reverse transcribed into cDNA to act as the sequencing template. Using immunoSEQ multiplex PCR, the repertoire was profiled, and TCRdb retains in-frame clones only, with some absent. The sample has 140,000 to 150,000 clones; roughly 52% are singletons. The treatment here: oral pan-JAK inhibitor, 5-10 mg twice daily. Sample: CD8+ T cells sorted from blood, taken at week 4, from a patient treated with tofacitinib. The receptors stem from a human donor with alopecia areata.

This chain joins TRBV11-1 and TRBJ2-3; no firm D call. This CDR3 contains 15 residues. With 1 base removed from V and 2 bases from J, the gap between germline ends came to 10 bases. The germline gives CDR1 SGHAT, CDR2 FQDESV (reference sequence). The CDR3 DNA reads as TGTGCCAGCAGCTTAGATGGAGACCACACAGATACGCAGTATTTT. It encodes CASSLDGDHTDTQYF.

This clone was counted a few times. This chain joins TRBV11-2 and TRBJ1-4; D gene unclear. The germline V gene encodes CDR1 SGHAT and CDR2 FQNNGV. The V end lost 5 bases, the J end lost 4 bases, and 14 bases lay between the germline ends. The CDR3 length is 15 residues. This chain's CDR3 is CASSLTQDHNEKLFF. The CDR3 DNA is TGTGCCAGCAGCCTAACGCAGGACCATAATGAAAAACTGTTTTTT.

The chain recombines TRBV27 with TRBJ2-4; a possible D gene is TRBD2 (7 bases). Between the trimmed V and J ends, which lost 5 bases and 1 base, there was a span of 21 bases. Germline V gene sequence: CDR1 MNHEY, CDR2 SMNVEV (reference sequence). This CDR3 is built from 18 residues. The CDR3 loop reads CASSLGRGTSAAKNIQYF. The CDR3 nucleotides read TGTGCCAGCAGTCTAGGGAGGGGGACTTCAGCGGCCAAAAACATTCAGTACTTC.

This clone was recorded a few times. This sequence joins TRBV29-1 and TRBJ1-1; D gene uncertain. The CDR3 extends over 13 amino acids. Trimming cost V 5 bases and J 3 bases, with 13 bases left between them. CDR1 and CDR2 (germline): SQVTM, ANQGSEA. The CDR3 DNA is TGCAGCGTTTACGGACCCCCCGACACTGAAGCTTTCTTT. It codes for CSVYGPPDTEAFF.

V and J are TRBV7-3 and TRBJ1-1; no definite D call. The CDR3 has 13 residues. Trimming removed 1 base at V and 0 bases at J, with 3 bases between. Germline CDR1 is SGHTA and CDR2 is FQGTGA. The CDR3: CASSLNVNTEAFF. CDR3 sequence (DNA): TGTGCCAGCAGCTTAAACGTGAACACTGAAGCTTTCTTT.

This chain joins TRBV2 and TRBJ2-5; D gene uncertain. Trimming cost V 7 bases and J 4 bases, with 22 bases left between them. Looked up from germline, CDR1 is SNHLY and CDR2 is FYNNEI. The CDR3 has 16 residues. The CDR3 nucleotides are TGTGCCAGCACTGATCCAACAGCTAAAATCCCAGAGACCCAGTACTTC. Its translation: CASTDPTAKIPETQYF.

The genes are TRBV30 and TRBJ2-7; maybe TRBD1 (5 bases). Germline CDR1 and CDR2: GTSNPN and SVGIG (reference sequence). This CDR3 is built from 13 residues. Trimming stripped 1 base from V and 4 bases from J, with 11 bases between. The CDR3 spells CAWSEGMGYEQYF. The CDR3 coding sequence is TGTGCCTGGAGTGAGGGGATGGGGTACGAGCAGTACTTC.

This chain connects TRBV10-3 to TRBJ2-1; 8 nucleotides align to TRBD1. CDR3 length equals 15 residues. The ends lost 2 bases at V and 6 bases at J; junction bases unmatched: 6. The V gene's germline CDR1 is ENHRY and CDR2 SYGVKD. The CDR3 sequence: CAISEDRGSSNEQFF. CDR3 sequence (DNA): TGTGCCATCAGTGAGGACAGGGGTTCTTCCAATGAGCAGTTCTTC.

This clone was observed a few times. CDR3 nucleotides: TGTGCCAGCAGCTTGGGGACTTCTAACTATGGCTACACCTTC. Residues: CASSLGTSNYGYTF. The chain has TRBV5-6 and TRBJ1-2; D remains unclear. V was clipped by 0 bases and J by 0 bases, with 6 bases between them. The CDR3 sequence is 14 residues long. Germline CDR1 reads SGHDT; CDR2 reads YYEEEE.

The V gene is TRBV6-6, the J gene TRBJ2-7; 7 nucleotides agree with TRBD1. The CDR3 is made up of 16 amino acids. Germline CDR1 reads MNHNY; CDR2 reads SVGAGI (reference sequence). The V segment lost 0 bases and the J segment 0 bases; nucleotides outside the gene matches: 5. In DNA form, the CDR3 reads TGTGCCAGCAGTTACTCCCGGGACAGCACCTCCTACGAGCAGTACTTC. Protein sequence: CASSYSRDSTSYEQYF.

This rearrangement joins TRBV7-4 to TRBJ2-1, with D perhaps matching TRBD1 or TRBD2 (5 bases each). The length of the CDR3 is 15 residues. With 7 bases removed from V and 6 bases from J, the gap between germline ends came to 19 bases. CDR1 is SGHVT and CDR2 is SQSDAQ in the germline V gene. The CDR3 reads CASTLVRDGGNEQFF. DNA of the CDR3: TGTGCCAGCACCTTGGTCAGGGATGGGGGCAATGAGCAGTTCTTC.

This sequence joins TRBV6-5 and TRBJ2-5, with 7 bases lining up with TRBD1. Germline CDR1 and CDR2: MNHEY and SVGAGI. J lost 3 bases, V lost 5 bases, and 9 bases had no gene match. There are 15 residues in the CDR3. For the CDR3, the DNA is TGTGCCAGCAGTCCGGCCGGGACAGTTAAAGAGACCCAGTACTTC. It is translated as CASSPAGTVKETQYF.

V usage is TRBV29-1 and J usage is TRBJ1-1; D gene uncertain. The germline gives CDR1 SQVTM, CDR2 ANQGSEA. The length of the CDR3 is 12 residues. The V gene lost 7 bases and the J gene lost 1 base, with 10 bases spanning the gap. The CDR3 DNA sequence: TGCAGCGCCCTGGACGGGAACACTGAAGCTTTCTTT. Translated, it gives CSALDGNTEAFF. Supplemented by reference TRBV29-1 and TRBJ1-1, the full variable domain reads SAVISQKPSRDICQRGTSLTIQCQVDSQVTMMFWYRQQPGQSLTLIATANQGSEATYESGFVIDKFPISRPNLTFSTLTVSNMSPEDSSIYLCSALDGNTEAFFGQGTRLTVV.

The rearrangement joins TRBV6-5 to TRBJ2-7, with D perhaps given as TRBD1 or TRBD2 (5 bases each). This CDR3 region has 15 residues. Germline V lookup: CDR1 MNHEY, CDR2 SVGAGI. Trimming stripped 5 bases from V and 0 bases from J, with 14 bases between. CDR3 nucleotides: TGTGCCAGCAGTCACCCCGTTGGGGGCTCCTACGAGCAGTACTTC. Amino acid sequence: CASSHPVGGSYEQYF.

The sample holds a few counts of this clone. V usage is TRBV5-1 and J usage is TRBJ2-3; D not certain. V dropped 2 bases and J dropped 6 bases, with 25 bases sitting between them. The CDR3 contains 18 residues. CDR1 and CDR2 from the germline V gene are SGHRS and YFSETQ. CDR3 sequence (DNA): TGCGCCAGCAGCTTTTATAGGCACGTGATCGGATCATGGGATACGCAGTATTTT. Its protein is CASSFYRHVIGSWDTQYF. The whole variable domain, remainder taken from reference TRBV5-1 and TRBJ2-3, is KAGVTQTPRYLIKTRGQQVTLSCSPISGHRSVSWYQQTPGQGLQFLFEYFSETQRNKGNFPGRFSGRQFSNSRSEMNVSTLELGDSALYLCASSFYRHVIGSWDTQYFGPGTRLTVL.

This chain uses TRBV9 with TRBJ1-1, with D tentatively TRBD1 (6 bases). Germline CDR1 is SGDLS and CDR2 is YYNGEE. V was trimmed by 4 bases and J by 0 bases, leaving 13 bases between them. The CDR3 extends over 15 amino acids. CDR3 loop: CASSPQTGLNTEAFF. DNA of the CDR3: TGTGCCAGCAGCCCCCAGACAGGCTTGAACACTGAAGCTTTCTTT.

The chain couples TRBV9 to TRBJ2-1, with 11 bases identical to TRBD1. The CDR3 covers 16 residues. V shed 4 bases, J shed 7 bases, and the junction held 10 bases outside the gene matches. CDR1 SGDLS and CDR2 YYNGEE come from the germline V gene. The CDR3 nucleotides are TGTGCCAGCAGCCCCAAGCGGGGACAGGGGGTTAATGAGCAGTTCTTC. Translation: CASSPKRGQGVNEQFF.

J is TRBJ2-3 and V is TRBV5-1; no firm D call. This CDR3 has 13 amino acids. CDR1 and CDR2 from the germline V gene are SGHRS and YFSETQ. Deletions cut 2 bases from V and 1 base from J, with 5 bases between. Here the CDR3 DNA reads TGCGCCAGCAGCTTCATCCGCACAGATACGCAGTATTTT. It specifies CASSFIRTDTQYF.

V usage is TRBV9 and J usage is TRBJ1-1; D may be TRBD1 (6 bases). Per the germline V gene, CDR1 is SGDLS and CDR2 is YYNGEE. The CDR3 totals 13 residues. V gave up 0 bases and J gave up 6 bases, with 9 bases separating them. This CDR3 reads CASSVGGAAEAFF. The CDR3 nucleotides are TGTGCCAGCAGCGTAGGGGGGGCTGCTGAAGCTTTCTTT.

This clone was counted a single time. The V gene is TRBV7-9, the J gene TRBJ2-7, with D possibly called TRBD1 or TRBD2 (5 bases each). Germline assignment: CDR1 SEHNR and CDR2 FQNEAQ (reference sequence). The CDR3 has 15 residues. V lost 5 bases and J lost 2, with 16 bases in between. CDR3 protein: CASSLQEMGAYEQYF. The CDR3, as DNA: TGTGCCAGCAGCCTACAGGAGATGGGGGCCTACGAGCAGTACTTC.